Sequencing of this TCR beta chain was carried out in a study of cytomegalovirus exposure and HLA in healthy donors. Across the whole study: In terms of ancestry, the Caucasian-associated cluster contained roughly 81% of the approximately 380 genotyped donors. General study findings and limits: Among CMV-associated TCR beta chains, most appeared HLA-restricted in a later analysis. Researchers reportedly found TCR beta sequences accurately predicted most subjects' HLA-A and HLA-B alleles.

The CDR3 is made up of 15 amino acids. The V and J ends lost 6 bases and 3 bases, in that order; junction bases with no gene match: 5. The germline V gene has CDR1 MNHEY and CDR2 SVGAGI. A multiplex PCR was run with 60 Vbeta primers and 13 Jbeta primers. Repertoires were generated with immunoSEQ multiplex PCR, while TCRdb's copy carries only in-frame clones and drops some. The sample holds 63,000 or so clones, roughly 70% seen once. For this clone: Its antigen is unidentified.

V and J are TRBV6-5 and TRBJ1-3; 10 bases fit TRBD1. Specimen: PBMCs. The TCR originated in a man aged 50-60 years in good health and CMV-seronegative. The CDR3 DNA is TGTGCCAGCAGGGGGACAGGGGAGTATGGAAACACCATATATTTT. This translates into CASRGTGEYGNTIYF.